Reported below is one T cell receptor beta chain. These data originate in a study of shared T cell receptors in the human thymus. Clones were read by immunoSEQ multiplex PCR, and TCRdb kept only the in-frame ones, dropping some. The table shows hundreds of thousands of clones, with roughly 85% occurring only once. These same records also appear under a second study, on human thymus T cells. That source adds: Donors were healthy Finnish babies undergoing corrective operations for congenital heart defects. In corrective heart surgery, resections were taken, and these provided the thymus tissue. Thymic and blood repertoires seemed to show skewed V and J gene use. What related research reported was that thymic repertoires overlapped highly among unrelated individuals.

The clonotype originates from a girl less than two years old with a congenital heart defect. Sequencing input: thymocytes.

The CDR3 bases are TGCGCCAGCAGCCACCCGGGGGCGGGGGGACCCCAAAGCTCCTACAATGAGCAGTTCTTC. This translates into CASSHPGAGGPQSSYNEQFF. J is TRBJ2-1 and V is TRBV4-3; 8 nucleotides match TRBD2. With V trimmed by 3 bases and J by 0 bases, 16 bases remained unmatched. This CDR3 spans 20 amino acids. Per the germline V gene, CDR1 is LGHNA and CDR2 is YSLEER.